The source of this T cell receptor beta chain is a study of CXCR3-negative and CXCR3-positive naive CD8 T cells. General observations from the study: The study found more hydrophobic TRB CDR3s in CXCR3-positive naive cells than in CXCR3-negative naive cells.

About this clonotype itself: No antigen is known for it.

Germline loops: CDR1 SGHTA, CDR2 FQGTGA. The CDR3 spans 15 residues. The study made its TRB cDNA libraries by 5' RACE, adding UMI labels. For each CDR3 protein, TCRdb gives one entry from its re-call of the 5' RACE reads, without DNA. The listing records approximately 88,000 distinct CDR3 sequences. V usage is TRBV7-3 and J usage is TRBJ2-3; TCRdb proposes TRBD1, but this gene call is untestable without DNA. This TCR was sampled from a human donor in good health. Some clones in this sample may be carry-over from other donors' samples. The specimen was naive CXCR3+ CD8+ T cells from blood. Subset described: CD45RO-CCR7+CD27+CD95- naive CD8+ T cells expressing CXCR3 (TNR3+). The CDR3: CASSLHPGGTDTQYF.